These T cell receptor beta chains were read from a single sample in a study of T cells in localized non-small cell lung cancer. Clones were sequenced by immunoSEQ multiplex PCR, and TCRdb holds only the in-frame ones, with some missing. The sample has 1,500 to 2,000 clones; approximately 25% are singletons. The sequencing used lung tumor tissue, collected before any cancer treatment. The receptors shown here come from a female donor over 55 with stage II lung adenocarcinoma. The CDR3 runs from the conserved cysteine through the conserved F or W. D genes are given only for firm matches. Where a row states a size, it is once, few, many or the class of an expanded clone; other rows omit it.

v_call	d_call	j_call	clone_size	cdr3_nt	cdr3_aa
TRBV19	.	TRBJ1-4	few	TGTGCCAGTAGTCTCAGATACGGATTTAATGAAAAACTGTTTTTT	CASSLRYGFNEKLFF
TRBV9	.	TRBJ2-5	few	TGTGCCAGCAGCGCCGCCTCAGAGACCCAGTACTTC	CASSAASETQYF
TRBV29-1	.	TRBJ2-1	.	TGCAGCGCGGGGGACATCTCCTACAATGAGCAGTTCTTC	CSAGDISYNEQFF
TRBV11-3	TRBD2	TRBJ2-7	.	TGTGCCAGCAGCTTGGGGGGGAAGGTGGTGGCCTACGAGCAGTACTTC	CASSLGGKVVAYEQYF
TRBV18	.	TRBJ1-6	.	TGTGCCAGCTCACCTTCGGGGGCCATTAATTCACCCCTCCACTTT	CASSPSGAINSPLHF
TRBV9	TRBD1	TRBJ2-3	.	TGTGCCAGCAGCGTTACAGGGGGCCAAGATACGCAGTATTTT	CASSVTGGQDTQYF
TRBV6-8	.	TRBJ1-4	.	TGTGCCAGCAGTTACTCGGCGCAGGGTGGAACTAATGAAAAACTGTTTTTT	CASSYSAQGGTNEKLFF
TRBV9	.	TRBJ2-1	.	TGTGCCAGCAGCGCGGGCGGGGGCCCCGGGGGTGAGCAGTTCTTC	CASSAGGGPGGEQFF
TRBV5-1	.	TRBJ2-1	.	TGCGCCAGCAGCTTAGGCGGGGAGTACAATGAGCAGTTCTTC	CASSLGGEYNEQFF
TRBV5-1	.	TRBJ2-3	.	TGCGCCAGCAGCCGGGGCCGGGTTACGGGCACAGATACGCAGTATTTT	CASSRGRVTGTDTQYF
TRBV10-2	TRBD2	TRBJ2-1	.	TGCGCCAGCAGGGAACTAGCGGGAGGCCAAGGGCAGTTCTTC	CASRELAGGQGQFF
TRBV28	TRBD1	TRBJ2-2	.	TGTGCCAGCAGTTTATGGACAGGGGGCGCGGTCGGGGAGCTGTTTTTT	CASSLWTGGAVGELFF
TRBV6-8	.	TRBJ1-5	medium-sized	TGTGCCAGCAGTCCCAAGGGGGGGGCCCACCAGCCCCAGCATTTT	CASSPKGGAHQPQHF
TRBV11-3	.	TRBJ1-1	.	TGTGCCAGCAGCTTGGGGCAGGCCCGTCCTGAAGCTTTCTTT	CASSLGQARPEAFF
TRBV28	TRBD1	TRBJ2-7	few	TGTGCCAGCAGTTTACCCGGGACAGGGCGGTACGAGCAGTACTTC	CASSLPGTGRYEQYF
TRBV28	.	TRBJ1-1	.	TGTGCCAGCAGTCCGACTATCGGTGGAGGGGACACTGAAGCTTTCTTT	CASSPTIGGGDTEAFF
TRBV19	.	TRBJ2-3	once	TGTGCCAGTAGTATAAGTGGGCCCACAGATACGCAGTATTTT	CASSISGPTDTQYF
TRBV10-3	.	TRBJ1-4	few	TGTGCCATCAGTGGACAACAGGGTGTTGAAAAACTGTTTTTT	CAISGQQGVEKLFF
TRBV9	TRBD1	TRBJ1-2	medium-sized	TGTGCCAGCACCCCAGACAGGGTCTATGGCTACACCTTC	CASTPDRVYGYTF
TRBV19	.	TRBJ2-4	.	TGTGCCAGTAGTATAGACGGGGGGCCGGGACTAGCCAAAAACATTCAGTACTTC	CASSIDGGPGLAKNIQYF
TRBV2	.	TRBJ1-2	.	TGTGCCAGCGGGGGGTCGTACTATGGCTACACCTTC	CASGGSYYGYTF
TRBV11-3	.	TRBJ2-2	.	TGTGCCAGCAGACAGGGTGCGACCACCGGGGAGCTGTTTTTT	CASRQGATTGELFF
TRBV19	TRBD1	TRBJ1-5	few	TGTGCCAGTAGTATTGACAGGGGGAACGGGTATAGCAATCAGCCCCAGCATTTT	CASSIDRGNGYSNQPQHF
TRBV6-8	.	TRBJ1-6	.	TGTGCCAGCAGTTCACCCGAAAGTTCACCCCTCCACTTT	CASSSPESSPLHF
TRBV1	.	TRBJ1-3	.	TGCGCCAGCAGCCAAGTTAGTAGTTCTGGAAACACCATATATTTT	CASSQVSSSGNTIYF
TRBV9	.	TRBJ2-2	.	TGTGCCAGCAGCAACACAGAGGGCGGGGAGCTGTTTTTT	CASSNTEGGELFF
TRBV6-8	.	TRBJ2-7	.	TGTGCCAGCAGGACCGGTGGGGTCTCCTACGAGCAGTACTTC	CASRTGGVSYEQYF
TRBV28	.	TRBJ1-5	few	TGTGCCAGCAGTACCCGGGACCTCAGGATCGGCAATCAGCCCCAGCATTTT	CASSTRDLRIGNQPQHF
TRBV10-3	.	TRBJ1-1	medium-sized	TGTGCCATCAGTGAGCCTCCGACAGTGAACACTGAAGCTTTCTTT	CAISEPPTVNTEAFF
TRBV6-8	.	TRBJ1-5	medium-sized	TGTGCCAGCAGTTACCCACCGGCGGGATCCGGGGCGGGGCAGCCCCAGCATTTT	CASSYPPAGSGAGQPQHF
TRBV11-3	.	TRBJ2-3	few	TGTGCCAGCAGCTTAGATTCAATTGCGGGGACGCAGTATTTT	CASSLDSIAGTQYF
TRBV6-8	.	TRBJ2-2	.	TGTGCCAGCAGTCCGAGAGGGGCAGGGGTAACCGGGGAGCTGTTTTTT	CASSPRGAGVTGELFF
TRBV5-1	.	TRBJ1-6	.	TGCGCCAGCAGCTTGGTTGGGGACCTAGATCTCGAGTATAATTCACCCCTCCACTTT	CASSLVGDLDLEYNSPLHF
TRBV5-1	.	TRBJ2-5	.	TGCGCCAGCAGCTTGGGATCCACTCAAGAGACCCAGTACTTC	CASSLGSTQETQYF
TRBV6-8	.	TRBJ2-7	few	TGTGCCAGCAGTTACTCATTTCGGGCCGGCGAGCAGTACTTC	CASSYSFRAGEQYF
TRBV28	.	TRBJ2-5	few	TGTGCCAGCAGACCAGTCTGGGAGGCATATCAAGAGACCCAGTACTTC	CASRPVWEAYQETQYF
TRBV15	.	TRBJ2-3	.	TGTGCCACCAGCAGAGGAAATTCGGTGCGCACAGATACGCAGTATTTT	CATSRGNSVRTDTQYF
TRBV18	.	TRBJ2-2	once	TGTGCCAGCTCACAGGCAGCGCCTTGGAACACCGGGGAGCTGTTTTTT	CASSQAAPWNTGELFF
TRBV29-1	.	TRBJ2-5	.	TGCAGCGTTGACGTGCCAGGGGGGGTCGAGACCCAGTACTTC	CSVDVPGGVETQYF
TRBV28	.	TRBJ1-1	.	TGTGCCAGCAGTTTATTCGGCGGCGAAATTGTCGCTTTCTTT	CASSLFGGEIVAFF
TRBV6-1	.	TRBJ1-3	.	TGTGCCAGCAGTGAAGCCCCCGGGGACTCTGGAAACACCATATATTTT	CASSEAPGDSGNTIYF
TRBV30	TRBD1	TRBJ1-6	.	TGTGCCTGGGGGGGACAGCCAAATTCACCCCTCCACTTT	CAWGGQPNSPLHF
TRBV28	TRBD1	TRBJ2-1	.	TGTGCCAGCAGTTTACACCCCGGACAGGGTTACGACAATGAGCAGTTCTTC	CASSLHPGQGYDNEQFF
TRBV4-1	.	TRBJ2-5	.	TGCGCCAGCAGCCAAGTTGACAGGGAGGAAGAGACCCAGTACTTC	CASSQVDREEETQYF
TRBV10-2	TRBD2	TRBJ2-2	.	TGCGCCAGCAGTGAGTCAATAGCGGGGACCGGGGAGCTGTTTTTT	CASSESIAGTGELFF
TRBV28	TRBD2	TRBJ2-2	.	TGTGCCAGCAGTCCGACTAGCGGGAGTCACGGGGAGCTGTTTTTT	CASSPTSGSHGELFF
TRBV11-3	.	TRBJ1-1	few	TGTGCCAGCAGCACCCCCACTGGAGGCACTGAAGCTTTCTTT	CASSTPTGGTEAFF
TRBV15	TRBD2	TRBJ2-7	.	TGTGCCACCAGCAGCGGACTAGCGGGTGCCTACGAGCAGTACTTC	CATSSGLAGAYEQYF
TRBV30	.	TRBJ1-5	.	TGTGCCTGGCACTCGGACAGCAATCAGCCCCAGCATTTT	CAWHSDSNQPQHF
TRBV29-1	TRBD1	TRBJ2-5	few	TGCAGCGTTGAAGTGGGACAGGGGGGCGAGACCCAGTACTTC	CSVEVGQGGETQYF
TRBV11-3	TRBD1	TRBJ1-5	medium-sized	TGTGCCAGCAGCCTAAGACAGGGTAGCAATCAGCCCCAGCATTTT	CASSLRQGSNQPQHF